The subject of this entry is one TCR beta chain. Germline lookup yields CDR1 GTSNPN and CDR2 SVGIG (reference sequence). The CDR3 is 17 amino acids. The ends lost 1 base at V and 0 bases at J; junction bases unmatched: 12. This sample was included in a study of blood T cell repertoires in COVID-19. About the study: Researchers got acute and convalescent COVID-19 samples from the United States, Italy and Spain.

Participant ages covered 18 to 89 years across about two dozen US areas. Assignment of participants to cohorts was predicated upon participant-reported clinical history. Per the authors' pipeline: Scientists estimated how many nucleated cells there were by amplifying reference gene primers. Profiling relied on immunoSEQ multiplex PCR, and the TCRdb table lists in-frame clones only, not all of them. That table supplies the V and J calls and clone size; D and trimming were determined from the DNA. The data show about 200,000 clones, approximately 79% seen once. The receptor was isolated from a woman aged 55-69 years with acute COVID-19. Sequenced: PBMCs or T cells enriched from blood (not recorded which). The J gene is TRBJ2-7, the V gene TRBV30; 7 bases are a match to TRBD2. The CDR3 DNA follows: TGTGCCTGGAGTGGTAAGGGGAGGGCCGAATACTCCTACGAGCAGTACTTC. Translated, it gives CAWSGKGRAEYSYEQYF.